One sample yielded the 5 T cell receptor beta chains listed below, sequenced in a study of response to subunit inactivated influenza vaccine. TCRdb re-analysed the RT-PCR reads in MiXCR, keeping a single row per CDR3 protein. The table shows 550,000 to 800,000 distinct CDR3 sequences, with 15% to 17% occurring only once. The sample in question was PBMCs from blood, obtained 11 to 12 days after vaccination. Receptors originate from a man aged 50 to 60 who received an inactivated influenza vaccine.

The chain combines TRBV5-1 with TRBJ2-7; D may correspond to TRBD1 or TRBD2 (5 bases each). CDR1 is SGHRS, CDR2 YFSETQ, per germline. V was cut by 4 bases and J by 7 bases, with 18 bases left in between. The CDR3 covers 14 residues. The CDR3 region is CASSTAGASGEQYF. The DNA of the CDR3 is TGCGCCAGCAGCACCGCCGGGGCATCCGGAGAGCAGTACTTC.

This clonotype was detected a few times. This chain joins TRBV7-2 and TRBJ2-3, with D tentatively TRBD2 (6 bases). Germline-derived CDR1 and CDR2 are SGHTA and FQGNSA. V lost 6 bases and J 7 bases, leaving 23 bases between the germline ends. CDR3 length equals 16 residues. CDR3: CASSRFRDVGGNTQYF. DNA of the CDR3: TGTGCCAGCAGTAGATTCCGGGACGTTGGGGGGAATACGCAGTATTTT. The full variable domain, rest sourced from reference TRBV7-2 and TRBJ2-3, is GAGVSQSPSNKVTEKGKDVELRCDPISGHTALYWYRQSLGQGLEFLIYFQGNSAPDKSGLPSDRFSAERTGGSVSTLTIQRTQQEDSAVYLCASSRFRDVGGNTQYFGPGTRLTVL.

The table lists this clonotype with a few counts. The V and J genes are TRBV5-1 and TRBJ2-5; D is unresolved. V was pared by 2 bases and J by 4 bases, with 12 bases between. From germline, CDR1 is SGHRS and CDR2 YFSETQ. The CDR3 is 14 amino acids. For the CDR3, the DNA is TGCGCCAGCAGCTTCTTGTCCTCGGGAGAGACCCAGTACTTC. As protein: CASSFLSSGETQYF. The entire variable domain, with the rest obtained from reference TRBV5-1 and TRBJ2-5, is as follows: KAGVTQTPRYLIKTRGQQVTLSCSPISGHRSVSWYQQTPGQGLQFLFEYFSETQRNKGNFPGRFSGRQFSNSRSEMNVSTLELGDSALYLCASSFLSSGETQYFGPGTRLLVL.

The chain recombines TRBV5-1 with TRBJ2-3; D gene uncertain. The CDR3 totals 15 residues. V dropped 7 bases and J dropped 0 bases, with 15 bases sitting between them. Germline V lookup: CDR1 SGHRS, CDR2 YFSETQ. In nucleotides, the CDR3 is TGCGCCAGCTGCGAAGGTTTGGTCAGCACAGATACGCAGTATTTT. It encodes CASCEGLVSTDTQYF.

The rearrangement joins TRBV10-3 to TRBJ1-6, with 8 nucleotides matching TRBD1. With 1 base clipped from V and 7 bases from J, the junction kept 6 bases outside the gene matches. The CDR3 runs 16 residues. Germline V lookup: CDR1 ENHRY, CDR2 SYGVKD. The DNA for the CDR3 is TGTGCCATCAGTGAGTTCGGGGACAGGAAGAATTCACCCCTCCACTTT. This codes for CAISEFGDRKNSPLHF.